The clone carrying this T cell receptor (beta chain) was found a few times. The data stem from a study of blood T cell repertoires in COVID-19. Study-wide background: There were acute and convalescent COVID-19 samples, and they came from the United States, Italy and Spain.

Libraries were prepared by immunoSEQ multiplex PCR; TCRdb keeps only in-frame clonotypes and omits some of them. Of approximately 450,000 clones in the sample, roughly 87% were seen once. V dropped 5 bases and J dropped 7; count of bases not matched to a gene: 4. The CDR3 is 13 amino acids. Enrolled through a virtual design, the participants were between about 18 and 100 years of age and came from under 30 US areas. Clinical history reported by participants formed the basis on which cohorts were assigned. Sequenced input: PBMCs or T cells enriched from blood (not recorded which). This clonotype originated in a woman under 30 with acute COVID-19. The V gene is TRBV12-3 or TRBV12-4, the J gene TRBJ1-1; 10 bases fit TRBD1. The CDR3 coding sequence is TGTGCCAGCAGTCGGGGACAGGGGTTTGAAGCTTTCTTT. Its translation is CASSRGQGFEAFF.